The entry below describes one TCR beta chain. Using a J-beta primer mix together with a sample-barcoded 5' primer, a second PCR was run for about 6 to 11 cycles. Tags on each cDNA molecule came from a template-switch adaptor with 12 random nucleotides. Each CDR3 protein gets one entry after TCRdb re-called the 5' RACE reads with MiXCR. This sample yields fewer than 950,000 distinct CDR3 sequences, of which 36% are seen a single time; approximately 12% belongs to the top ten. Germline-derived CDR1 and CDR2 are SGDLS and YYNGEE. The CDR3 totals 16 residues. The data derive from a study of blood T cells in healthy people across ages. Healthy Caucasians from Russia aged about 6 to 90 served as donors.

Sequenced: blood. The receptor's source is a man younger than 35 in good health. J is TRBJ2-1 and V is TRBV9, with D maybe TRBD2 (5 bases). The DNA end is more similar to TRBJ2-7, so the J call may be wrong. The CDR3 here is CASSVGTSSSYNEQYF. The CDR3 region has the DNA TGTGCCAGCAGCGTAGGGACTTCTAGCTCCTACAATGAGCAGTACTTC.